The T cell receptor (beta chain) described here comes from a study of monozygotic twins with cystic fibrosis. This clone has only one observation. The CDR3 spans 13 residues. Deletions cut 5 bases from V and 1 base from J, with 8 bases between. Germline assignment: CDR1 SEHNR and CDR2 FQNEAQ (reference sequence). Profiling relied on immunoSEQ multiplex PCR, and the TCRdb table lists in-frame clones only, not all of them. The sample records 30,000 to 45,000 clones, over 70% being singletons. This sequence joins TRBV7-9 and TRBJ2-5; possible D gene TRBD1, 6 bases. The TCR sequence derives from a girl between 2 and 10 years old with cystic fibrosis. Material for sequencing was blood. CDR3 protein: CASSKGGQETQYF. DNA of the CDR3: TGTGCCAGCAGCAAAGGGGGCCAAGAGACCCAGTACTTC. The complete variable domain, with remaining parts taken from reference TRBV7-9 and TRBJ2-5, reads DTGVSQNPRHKITKRGQNVTFRCDPISEHNRLYWYRQTLGQGPEFLTYFQNEAQLEKSRLLSDRFSAERPKGSFSTLEIQRTEQGDSAMYLCASSKGGQETQYFGPGTRLLVL.